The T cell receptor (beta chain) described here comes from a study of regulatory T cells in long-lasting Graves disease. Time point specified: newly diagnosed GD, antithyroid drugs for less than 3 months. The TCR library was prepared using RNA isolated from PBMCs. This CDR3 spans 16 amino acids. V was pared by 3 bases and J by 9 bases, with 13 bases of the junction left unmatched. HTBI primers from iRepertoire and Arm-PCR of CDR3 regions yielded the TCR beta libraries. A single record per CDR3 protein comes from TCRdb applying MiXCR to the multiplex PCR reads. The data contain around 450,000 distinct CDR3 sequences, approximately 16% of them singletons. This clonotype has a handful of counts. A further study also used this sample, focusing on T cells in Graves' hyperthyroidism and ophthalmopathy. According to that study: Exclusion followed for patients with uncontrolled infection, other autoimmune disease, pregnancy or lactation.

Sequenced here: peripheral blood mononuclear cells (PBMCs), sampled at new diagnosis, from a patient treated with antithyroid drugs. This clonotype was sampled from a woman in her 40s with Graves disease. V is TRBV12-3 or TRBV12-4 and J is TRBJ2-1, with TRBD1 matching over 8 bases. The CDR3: CASSFHLRTGQAEQFF. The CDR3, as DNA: TGTGCCAGCAGTTTTCACCTCCGGACAGGGCAGGCTGAGCAGTTCTTC.